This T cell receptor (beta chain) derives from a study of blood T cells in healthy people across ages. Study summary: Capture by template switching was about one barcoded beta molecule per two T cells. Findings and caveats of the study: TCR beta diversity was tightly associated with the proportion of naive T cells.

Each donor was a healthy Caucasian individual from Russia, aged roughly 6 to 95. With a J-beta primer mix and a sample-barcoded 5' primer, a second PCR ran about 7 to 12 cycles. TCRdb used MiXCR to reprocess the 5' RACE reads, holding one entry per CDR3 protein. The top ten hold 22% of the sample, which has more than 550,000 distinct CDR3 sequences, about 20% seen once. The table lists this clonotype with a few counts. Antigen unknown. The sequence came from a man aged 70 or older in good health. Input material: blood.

The chain's CDR3 is CASSHPGSYEQYF. The DNA of the CDR3 is TGCGCCAGCAGCCACCCAGGATCCTACGAGCAGTACTTC. The chain is built from TRBV5-1 and TRBJ2-5; D remains unclear. The J call is doubtful: the DNA matches TRBJ2-7 better. Germline-derived CDR1 and CDR2 are SGHRS and YFSETQ. CDR3 length: 13 amino acids.